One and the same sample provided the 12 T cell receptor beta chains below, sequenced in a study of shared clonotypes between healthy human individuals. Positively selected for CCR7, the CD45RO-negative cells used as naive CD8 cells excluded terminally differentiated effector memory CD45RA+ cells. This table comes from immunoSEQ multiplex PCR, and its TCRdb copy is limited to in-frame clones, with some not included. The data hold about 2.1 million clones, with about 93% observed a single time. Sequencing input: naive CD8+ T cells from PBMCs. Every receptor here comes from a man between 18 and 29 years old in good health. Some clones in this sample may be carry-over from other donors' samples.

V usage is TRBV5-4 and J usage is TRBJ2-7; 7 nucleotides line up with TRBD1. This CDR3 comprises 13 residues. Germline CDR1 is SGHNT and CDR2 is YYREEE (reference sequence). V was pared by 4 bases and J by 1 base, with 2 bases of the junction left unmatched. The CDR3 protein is CASSPTGSYEQYF. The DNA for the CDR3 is TGTGCCAGCAGCCCGACAGGGTCCTACGAGCAGTACTTC.

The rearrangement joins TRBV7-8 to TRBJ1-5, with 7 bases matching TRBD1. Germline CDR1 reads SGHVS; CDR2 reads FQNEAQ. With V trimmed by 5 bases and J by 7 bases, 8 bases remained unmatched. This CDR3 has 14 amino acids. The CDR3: CASSATNRGQPQHF. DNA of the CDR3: TGTGCCAGCAGCGCCACGAACAGGGGACAGCCCCAGCATTTT.

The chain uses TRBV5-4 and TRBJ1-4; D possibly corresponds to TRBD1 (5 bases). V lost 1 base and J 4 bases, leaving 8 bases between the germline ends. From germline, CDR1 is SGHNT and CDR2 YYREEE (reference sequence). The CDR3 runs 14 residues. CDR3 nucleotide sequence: TGTGCCAGCAGCTTGTCAGGGATTAATGAAAAACTGTTTTTT. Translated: CASSLSGINEKLFF.

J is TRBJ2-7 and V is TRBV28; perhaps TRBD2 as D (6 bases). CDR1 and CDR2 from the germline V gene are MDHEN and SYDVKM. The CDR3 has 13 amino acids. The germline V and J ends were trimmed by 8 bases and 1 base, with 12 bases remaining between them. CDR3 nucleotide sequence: TGTGCCAGCGGCAGCGGGTTATCCTACGAGCAGTACTTC. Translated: CASGSGLSYEQYF.

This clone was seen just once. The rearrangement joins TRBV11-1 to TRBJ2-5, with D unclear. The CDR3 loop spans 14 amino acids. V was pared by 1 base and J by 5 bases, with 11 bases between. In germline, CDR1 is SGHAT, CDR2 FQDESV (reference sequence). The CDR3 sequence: CASSLVGQPETQYF. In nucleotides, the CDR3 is TGTGCCAGCAGCTTAGTAGGTCAGCCGGAGACCCAGTACTTC.

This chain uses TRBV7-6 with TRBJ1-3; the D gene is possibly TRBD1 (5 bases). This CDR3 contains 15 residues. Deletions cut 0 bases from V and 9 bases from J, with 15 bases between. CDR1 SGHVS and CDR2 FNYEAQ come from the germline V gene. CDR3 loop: CASSLAGGVWGTIYF. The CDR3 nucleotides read TGTGCCAGCAGCTTAGCGGGGGGAGTTTGGGGCACCATATATTTT. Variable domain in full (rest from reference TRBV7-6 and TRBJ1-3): GAGVSQSPRYKVTKRGQDVALRCDPISGHVSLYWYRQALGQGPEFLTYFNYEAQQDKSGLPNDRFSAERPEGSISTLTIQRTEQRDSAMYRCASSLAGGVWGTIYFGEGSWLTVV.

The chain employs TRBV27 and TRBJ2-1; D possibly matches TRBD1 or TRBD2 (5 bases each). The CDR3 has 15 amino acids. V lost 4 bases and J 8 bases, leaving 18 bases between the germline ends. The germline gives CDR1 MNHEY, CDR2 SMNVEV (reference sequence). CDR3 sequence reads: CASSSLDRGEHEQFF. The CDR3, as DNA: TGTGCCAGCAGTTCACTAGATAGGGGAGAACATGAGCAGTTCTTC.

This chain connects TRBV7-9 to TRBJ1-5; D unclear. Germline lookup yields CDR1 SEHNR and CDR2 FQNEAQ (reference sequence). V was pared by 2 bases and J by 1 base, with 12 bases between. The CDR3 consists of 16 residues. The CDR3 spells CASSLTGGSSNQPQHF. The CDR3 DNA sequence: TGTGCCAGCAGCTTAACGGGAGGGAGCAGCAATCAGCCCCAGCATTTT.

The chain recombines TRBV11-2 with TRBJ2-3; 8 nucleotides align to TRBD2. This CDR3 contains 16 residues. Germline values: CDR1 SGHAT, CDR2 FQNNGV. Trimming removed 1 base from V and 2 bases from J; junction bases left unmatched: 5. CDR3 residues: CASSLGLAIITDTQYF. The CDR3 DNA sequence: TGTGCCAGCAGCTTAGGACTAGCGATAATCACAGATACGCAGTATTTT.

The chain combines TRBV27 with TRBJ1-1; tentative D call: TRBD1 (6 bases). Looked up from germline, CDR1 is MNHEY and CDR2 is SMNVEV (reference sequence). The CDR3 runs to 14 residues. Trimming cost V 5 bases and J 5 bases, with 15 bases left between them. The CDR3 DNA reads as TGTGCCAGCAGTCCCATACAGGGTCGGACTGAAGCTTTCTTT. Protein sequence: CASSPIQGRTEAFF.

CDR3 sequence (DNA): TGCGCCAGCAGCTTGGGGCGAGCTAGCGGGAGTTCCTACAATGAGCAGTTCTTC. This codes for CASSLGRASGSSYNEQFF. The chain couples TRBV5-1 to TRBJ2-1; TRBD2 agrees at 10 bases. Germline V gene lookup returns CDR1 SGHRS and CDR2 YFSETQ. The CDR3 is 18 amino acids. V shed 0 bases and J 1 base; nucleotides not matched to a gene: 7.

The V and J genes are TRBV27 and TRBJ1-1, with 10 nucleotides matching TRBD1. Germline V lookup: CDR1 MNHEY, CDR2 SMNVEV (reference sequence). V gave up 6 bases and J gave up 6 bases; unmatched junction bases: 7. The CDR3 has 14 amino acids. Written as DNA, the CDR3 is TGTGCCAGCAGCTGGGGGGGGACAGGGGCTGAAGCTTTCTTT. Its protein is CASSWGGTGAEAFF.